The 16 T cell receptor beta chains below all came from one sample that was sequenced in a study of blood T cells in healthy people across ages. With a J-beta primer mix and a sample-barcoded 5' primer, a second PCR ran about 6 to 11 cycles. TCRdb analysed the 5' RACE reads with MiXCR anew, one entry per CDR3 protein. Of hundreds of thousands of distinct CDR3 sequences listed, about 27% are singletons. The sample was also linked to a second study, of T cells of mothers and their children.

Sequencing was performed on blood. The receptors were gathered from a boy younger than 10 in good health.

This clonotype showed up just a few times. The rearrangement joins TRBV27 to TRBJ2-1; the D gene is possibly TRBD2 (6 bases). This CDR3 comprises 15 residues. Per the germline V gene, CDR1 is MNHEY and CDR2 is SMNVEV (reference sequence). Trimming took off 2 bases at V and 10 bases at J, with 18 bases between the two ends. CDR3 in amino acids: CASSLPPGEQREQFF. CDR3 sequence (DNA): TGTGCCAGCAGTTTACCGCCGGGAGAGCAGCGAGAGCAGTTCTTC.

The sample holds a few counts of this clonotype. V usage is TRBV12-3 or TRBV12-4 and J usage is TRBJ2-1; TRBD1 agrees at 12 bases. CDR3 length equals 15 residues. The V and J ends lost 6 bases and 4 bases, in that order; junction bases with no gene match: 4. The CDR3 DNA is TGTGCCAGCAGGGAGGGACAGGGGGCGTACAATGAGCAGTTCTTC. This encodes CASREGQGAYNEQFF.

The chain is built from TRBV2 and TRBJ2-7; TRBD1 is a possible D gene (6 bases). Germline CDR1 SNHLY, CDR2 FYNNEI. This CDR3 is built from 15 residues. Deletions cut 3 bases from V and 1 base from J, with 13 bases between. CDR3 sequence (DNA): TGTGCCAGCAGTGAGAGCCGGGACATTTCCTACGAGCAGTACTTC. Its translation is CASSESRDISYEQYF.

This clonotype has just a few counts. Relative to the germline gene, one junction end is altered; a read error may explain this. The genes are TRBV15 and TRBJ1-1; D not resolved. Germline V gives CDR1 LNHNV, CDR2 YYDKDF (reference sequence). The CDR3 is 14 residues long. This chain's CDR3 is CAISRDRGNTEAFF. In DNA form, the CDR3 reads TGTGCCATCAGCAGAGATCGGGGAAACACTGAAGCTTTCTTT.

The chain is built from TRBV3-1 and TRBJ2-2, with D tentatively TRBD2 (7 bases). CDR1 and CDR2 (germline): LGHDT, YNNKEL (reference sequence). The CDR3 totals 14 residues. V shed 8 bases and J shed 5 bases, with 15 bases lying between them. The CDR3 DNA is TGTGCCAGCCGCCCGAGGGGGGGAACCGGGGAGCTGTTTTTT. As protein: CASRPRGGTGELFF.

The chain employs TRBV20-1 and TRBJ2-7, with D perhaps TRBD1 or TRBD2 (6 bases each). Trimming took off 7 bases at V and 2 bases at J, with 18 bases between the two ends. The CDR3 consists of 14 residues. Germline CDR1 and CDR2: DFQATT and SNEGSKA (reference sequence). In DNA, the CDR3 is TGCAGTGACCCAGGGGACTGTTGGGCCTACGAGCAGTACTTC. This gives the protein CSDPGDCWAYEQYF.

V usage is TRBV7-2 and J usage is TRBJ2-5; 9 bases are shared with TRBD1. V lost 10 bases, J lost 5 bases, and 8 bases stayed unmatched. The CDR3 contains 13 residues. Germline lookup yields CDR1 SGHTA and CDR2 FQGNSA. CDR3 nucleotide sequence: TGTGCCACCGCATACAGGGGGCGGGAGACCCAGTACTTC. Protein: CATAYRGRETQYF.

This clonotype was seen repeatedly, ten times or more. The rearrangement joins TRBV27 to TRBJ1-1, with D uncertain. The V end lost 4 bases, the J end lost 3 bases, and 12 bases lay between the germline ends. Germline assignment: CDR1 MNHEY and CDR2 SMNVEV (reference sequence). The length of the CDR3 is 14 residues. For the CDR3, the DNA is TGTGCCAGCAGTTCAGTCAGCTCCTACACTGAAGCTTTCTTT. Its protein is CASSSVSSYTEAFF.

This clonotype was seen more than once but under ten times. The genes are TRBV6-6 and TRBJ2-7, with unresolved D. The CDR3 is 12 residues long. Germline CDR1 MNHNY, CDR2 SVGAGI (reference sequence). Trimming removed 5 bases at V and 12 bases at J, with 17 bases between. CDR3 loop: CASSLGSGLGYF. DNA for the CDR3: TGTGCCAGCAGTCTCGGGTCCGGCTTGGGGTACTTC.

The chain combines TRBV25-1 with TRBJ2-5; D not resolved. This CDR3 has 18 residues. Germline V gene lookup returns CDR1 MGHDK and CDR2 SYGVNS. Trimming stripped 2 bases from V and 2 bases from J, with 21 bases between. The CDR3 spells CASSESLGVHVWQETQYF. The CDR3 DNA sequence: TGTGCCAGCAGTGAAAGCCTAGGAGTACACGTTTGGCAAGAGACCCAGTACTTC.

The chain links TRBV7-8 to TRBJ1-5; D gene ambiguous. CDR1 and CDR2 from the germline V gene are SGHVS and FQNEAQ. The length of the CDR3 is 15 residues. V lost 1 base, J lost 4 bases, and 11 bases lay in between. CDR3 nucleotides: TGTGCCAGCAGCTTAGTAGGGTTTGGGAATCAGCCCCAGCATTTT. This encodes CASSLVGFGNQPQHF.

The CDR3 DNA follows: TGCAGTGCTAGAGATCCAGGGGGGAGCACTGAAGCTTTCTTT. It codes for CSARDPGGSTEAFF. The rearrangement uses TRBV20-1 and TRBJ1-1; 7 bases line up with TRBD1. The germline V gene encodes CDR1 DFQATT and CDR2 SNEGSKA (reference sequence). V shed 0 bases, J shed 4 bases, and the junction held 5 bases outside the gene matches. The CDR3 is made up of 14 amino acids.

The V call is TRBV6-1, the J call TRBJ2-7, with 10 bases aligning to TRBD1. The CDR3 contains 19 residues. Per germline, CDR1 MNHNS and CDR2 SASEGT. The V and J ends lost 5 bases and 2 bases, in that order; junction bases with no gene match: 18. CDR3 protein: CASSRPGQGMDPGPYEQYF. The CDR3 DNA sequence: TGTGCCAGCAGTCGCCCGGGACAGGGGATGGATCCGGGCCCCTACGAGCAGTACTTC.

CDR3 bases: TGTGCCAGCAGTTTCCGGGACAGGGGCGCTGAAGCTTTCTTT. Protein product: CASSFRDRGAEAFF. V usage is TRBV12-3 or TRBV12-4 and J usage is TRBJ1-1; 10 bases match TRBD1. Trimming removed 3 bases from V and 6 bases from J; junction bases left unmatched: 4. The CDR3 covers 14 residues.

The V and J genes are TRBV7-9 and TRBJ1-3; TRBD1 aligns across 11 bases. J lost 6 bases, V lost 4 bases, and 11 bases had no gene match. This CDR3 spans 17 amino acids. Germline assignment: CDR1 SEHNR and CDR2 FQNEAQ (reference sequence). The CDR3 protein is CASSSPSGTGGANTIYF. The CDR3 nucleotides are TGTGCCAGCAGCTCCCCCTCCGGGACAGGGGGGGCAAACACCATATATTTT.

This clonotype was counted between two and nine times. The rearrangement links TRBV7-6 to TRBJ2-2, with TRBD2 identical over 8 bases. V was clipped by 4 bases and J by 1 base; unmatched bases: 5. Germline lookup yields CDR1 SGHVS and CDR2 FNYEAQ. CDR3 length equals 16 residues. The CDR3 region is CASSSFSGKNTGELFF. The CDR3 DNA is TGTGCCAGCAGCTCCTTTAGCGGGAAGAACACCGGGGAGCTGTTTTTT.